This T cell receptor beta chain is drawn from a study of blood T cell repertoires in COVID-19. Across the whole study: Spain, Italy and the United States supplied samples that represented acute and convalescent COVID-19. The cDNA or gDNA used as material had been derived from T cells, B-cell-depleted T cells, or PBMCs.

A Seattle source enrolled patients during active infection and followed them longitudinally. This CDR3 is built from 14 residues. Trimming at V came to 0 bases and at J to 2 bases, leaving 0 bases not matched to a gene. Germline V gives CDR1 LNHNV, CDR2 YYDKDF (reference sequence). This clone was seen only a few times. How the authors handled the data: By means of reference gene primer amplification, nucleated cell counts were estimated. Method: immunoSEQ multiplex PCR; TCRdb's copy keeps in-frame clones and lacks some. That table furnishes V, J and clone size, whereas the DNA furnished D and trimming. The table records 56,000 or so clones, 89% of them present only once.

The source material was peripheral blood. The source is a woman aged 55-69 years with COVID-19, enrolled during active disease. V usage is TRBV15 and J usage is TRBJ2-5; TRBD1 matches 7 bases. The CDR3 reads CATSRDRGQETQYF. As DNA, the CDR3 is TGTGCCACCAGCAGAGACAGGGGGCAAGAGACCCAGTACTTC.